The 17 T cell receptor beta chains listed next were all sequenced from one sample in a study of CD4 T cells in relation to SARS-CoV-2 and coronaviruses. CD4+ T cells from unexposed donors were obtained before the COVID-19 pandemic (2011-2018). Method: immunoSEQ multiplex PCR; TCRdb's copy keeps in-frame clones and lacks some. This table holds 60,000 to 85,000 clones, approximately 95% found once. The specimen sequenced was naive CD4+ T cells from PBMCs. As for subset: naive CD4+ T cells isolated by negative enrichment. These receptors all stem from a human donor in good health.

This chain uses TRBV29-1 with TRBJ1-5, with a possible D match to TRBD1 (5 bases). Germline V gene lookup returns CDR1 SQVTM and CDR2 ANQGSEA. CDR3 length: 15 amino acids. V lost 4 bases, J lost 0 bases, and 13 bases lay in between. CDR3 bases: TGCAGCGTTGGGGGCTCAATTAATAGCAATCAGCCCCAGCATTTT. Protein product: CSVGGSINSNQPQHF.

The chain employs TRBV18 and TRBJ2-7; 8 bases match TRBD1. This CDR3 spans 13 amino acids. Trimming took 4 bases from V and 2 from J; bases not matched to a gene: 1. In germline, CDR1 is KGHSH, CDR2 LQKENI. CDR3 sequence reads: CASSRDRTYEQYF. CDR3 nucleotides: TGTGCCAGCTCACGGGACAGGACCTACGAGCAGTACTTC.

The chain couples TRBV9 to TRBJ2-1, with TRBD2 identical over 12 bases. V lost 3 bases and J lost 8; bases outside the gene matches: 3. The germline V gene has CDR1 SGDLS and CDR2 YYNGEE. The CDR3 runs to 14 residues. DNA of the CDR3: TGTGCCAGCAGCGAAGGACTAGCGGGATATGAGCAGTTCTTC. Its protein is CASSEGLAGYEQFF.

Of note for this clone: Since the CDR3 does not end with the conserved phenylalanine or tryptophan, this likely comes from a read error. Because the CDR3's place on the DNA is in doubt, the DNA is left out and the CDR3 is given as listed by TCRdb. The chain joins TRBV28 to TRBJ1-1; TRBD1, the D gene given by the table, was not confirmed from the DNA. Germline V CDR1 and CDR2: MDHEN, SYDVKM. The CDR3 comprises 12 residues, both ends counted. The CDR3 region is CASSLSVTGHKY.

The rearrangement links TRBV29-1 to TRBJ2-7; D might be TRBD2 (5 bases). Looked up from germline, CDR1 is SQVTM and CDR2 is ANQGSEA. Trimming shortened V by 5 bases and J by 0 bases, and 11 bases separated the two germline ends. CDR3 size: 13 residues. CDR3 bases: TGCAGCGTTAGAGGACTTAGCTCCTACGAGCAGTACTTC. It specifies CSVRGLSSYEQYF.

The chain has TRBV6-5 and TRBJ2-5, with 7 bases aligning to TRBD2. The CDR3 length is 13 residues. The trim removed 6 bases at V and 1 base at J, leaving 2 bases unmatched. The V gene's germline CDR1 is MNHEY and CDR2 SVGAGI. Here the CDR3 reads CASRRTSQETQYF. CDR3 nucleotide sequence: TGTGCCAGCAGGAGGACTAGCCAAGAGACCCAGTACTTC.

The chain combines TRBV28 with TRBJ1-2; D is perhaps TRBD1 (6 bases). The CDR3 is 16 residues long. Germline V gene data show CDR1 as MDHEN and CDR2 as SYDVKM. The V gene lost 5 bases and the J gene lost 0 bases, with 16 bases spanning the gap. The CDR3 DNA reads as TGTGCCAGCAGTGGCGGGACACCATTCTCTAACTATGGCTACACCTTC. It encodes CASSGGTPFSNYGYTF.

The chain recombines TRBV6-5 with TRBJ1-5; D perhaps matches TRBD1 (5 bases). CDR1 MNHEY and CDR2 SVGAGI come from the germline V gene. The CDR3 covers 15 residues. V was pared by 4 bases and J by 0 bases, with 10 bases between. The CDR3 nucleotides are TGTGCCAGCAGTTTCCAGGGAACTAGCAATCAGCCCCAGCATTTT. Protein: CASSFQGTSNQPQHF.

V is TRBV14 and J is TRBJ2-1; 10 nucleotides line up with TRBD2. Germline V gene data show CDR1 as SGHDN and CDR2 as FVKESK. This CDR3 is built from 15 residues. Losses at the gene ends were 2 bases for V and 10 bases for J; bases not matched to a gene: 8. CDR3 sequence: CASSQPAGLAAEQFF. CDR3 nucleotides: TGTGCCAGCAGCCAACCGGCAGGACTAGCGGCCGAGCAGTTCTTC. Drawing the rest from reference TRBV14 and TRBJ2-1, the complete variable domain is EAGVTQFPSHSVIEKGQTVTLRCDPISGHDNLYWYRRVMGKEIKFLLHFVKESKQDESGMPNNRFLAERTGGTYSTLKVQPAELEDSGVYFCASSQPAGLAAEQFFGPGTRLTVL.

This chain connects TRBV10-3 to TRBJ1-6; D perhaps matches TRBD1 (5 bases). V was cut by 4 bases and J by 5 bases, with 18 bases left in between. The CDR3 spans 17 residues. Looked up from germline, CDR1 is ENHRY and CDR2 is SYGVKD. The CDR3 sequence is CAISGGERGTDNSPLHF. The DNA of the CDR3 is TGTGCCATCAGTGGTGGGGAACGAGGGACGGATAATTCACCCCTCCACTTT.

The CDR3 DNA reads TGCGCCAGCCGAATCGACCCAGGGGTTCCCGAGCAGTACTTC. It specifies CASRIDPGVPEQYF. The chain recombines TRBV10-2 with TRBJ2-7, with D possibly TRBD1 on 6 matching bases. V was trimmed by 8 bases and J by 6 bases, leaving 20 bases between them. CDR3 length: 14 amino acids. The germline gives CDR1 WSHSY, CDR2 SAAADI.

This chain uses TRBV27 with TRBJ1-1; a possible D gene is TRBD1 (6 bases). Germline assignment: CDR1 MNHEY and CDR2 SMNVEV (reference sequence). V dropped 6 bases and J dropped 4 bases, with 12 bases sitting between them. The length of the CDR3 is 13 residues. CDR3 sequence: CASRQQGGTEAFF. The CDR3 DNA is TGTGCCAGCAGGCAACAGGGTGGCACTGAAGCTTTCTTT.

The chain joins TRBV7-2 to TRBJ2-7; 10 nucleotides match TRBD2. V was pared by 0 bases and J by 3 bases, with 5 bases of the junction left unmatched. The CDR3 runs to 16 residues. Germline V gene sequence: CDR1 SGHTA, CDR2 FQGNSA. The CDR3 coding sequence is TGTGCCAGCAGCTTAGCGGCTAGCGGGAGTGTCTACGAGCAGTACTTC. Its translation is CASSLAASGSVYEQYF.

The CDR3 coding sequence is TGTGCCAGTAAAGGACCCCCGGAAGGACAGCCCCAGCATTTT. Protein: CASKGPPEGQPQHF. The chain couples TRBV19 to TRBJ1-5; the D is unclear. The CDR3 loop spans 14 amino acids. Germline CDR1 is LNHDA and CDR2 is SQIVND (reference sequence). Trimming took off 7 bases at V and 7 bases at J, with 17 bases between the two ends.

This chain connects TRBV5-1 to TRBJ1-1; D is uncertain. Germline V gives CDR1 SGHRS, CDR2 YFSETQ. This CDR3 comprises 14 residues. V lost 2 bases and J lost 1, with 9 bases in between. CDR3 protein: CASSFFGENTEAFF. The CDR3 bases are TGCGCCAGCAGCTTCTTCGGAGAGAACACTGAAGCTTTCTTT.

The rearrangement links TRBV5-4 to TRBJ1-1, with no clear D. The germline V gene encodes CDR1 SGHNT and CDR2 YYREEE (reference sequence). The length of the CDR3 is 12 residues. CDR3 nucleotides: TGTGCGTCCGGGCAGAGGAACACTGAAGCTTTCTTT. Translated: CASGQRNTEAFF.

The V gene is TRBV11-2, the J gene TRBJ2-6; no definite D call. CDR3 length equals 16 residues. Germline CDR1 is SGHAT and CDR2 is FQNNGV. V dropped 0 bases and J dropped 0 bases, with 6 bases sitting between them. CDR3 in amino acids: CASSLDLSSGANVLTF. The CDR3 coding sequence is TGTGCCAGCAGCTTAGATTTAAGCTCTGGGGCCAACGTCCTGACTTTC.